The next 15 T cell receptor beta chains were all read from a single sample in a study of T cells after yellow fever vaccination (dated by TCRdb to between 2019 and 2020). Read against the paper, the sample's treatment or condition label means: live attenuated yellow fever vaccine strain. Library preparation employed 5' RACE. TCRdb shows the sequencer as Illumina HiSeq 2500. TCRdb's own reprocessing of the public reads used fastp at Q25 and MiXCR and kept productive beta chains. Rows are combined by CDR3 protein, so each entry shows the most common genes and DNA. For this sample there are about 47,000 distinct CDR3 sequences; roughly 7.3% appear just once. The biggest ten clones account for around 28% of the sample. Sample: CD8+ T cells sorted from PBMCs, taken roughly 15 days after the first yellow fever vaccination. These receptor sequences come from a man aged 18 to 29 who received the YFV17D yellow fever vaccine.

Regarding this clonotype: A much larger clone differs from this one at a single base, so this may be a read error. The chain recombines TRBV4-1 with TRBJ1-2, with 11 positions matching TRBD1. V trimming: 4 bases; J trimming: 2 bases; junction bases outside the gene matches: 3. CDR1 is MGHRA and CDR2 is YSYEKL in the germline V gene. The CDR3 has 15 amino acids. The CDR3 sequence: CASSPGQGANYGYTF. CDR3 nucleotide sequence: TGCGCCAGCAGCCCTGGACAGGGGGCGAACTATGGCTACACCTTC.

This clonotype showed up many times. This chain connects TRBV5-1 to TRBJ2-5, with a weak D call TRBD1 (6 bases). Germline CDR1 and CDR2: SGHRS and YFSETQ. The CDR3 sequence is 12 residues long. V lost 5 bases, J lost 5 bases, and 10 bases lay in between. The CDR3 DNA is TGCGCCAGCAGGTACAGGGAGGAGACCCAGTACTTC. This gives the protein CASRYREETQYF. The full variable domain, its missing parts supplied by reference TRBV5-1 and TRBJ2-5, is KAGVTQTPRYLIKTRGQQVTLSCSPISGHRSVSWYQQTPGQGLQFLFEYFSETQRNKGNFPGRFSGRQFSNSRSEMNVSTLELGDSALYLCASRYREETQYFGPGTRLLVL.

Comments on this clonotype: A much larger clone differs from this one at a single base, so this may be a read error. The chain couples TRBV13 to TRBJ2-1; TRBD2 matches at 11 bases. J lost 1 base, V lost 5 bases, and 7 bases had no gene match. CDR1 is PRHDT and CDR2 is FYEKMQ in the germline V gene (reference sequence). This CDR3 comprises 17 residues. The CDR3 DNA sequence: TGTGCCAGCAGCCCCCCGGCTAGCGGGGGGTCCTACAATGAGCAGTTCTTC. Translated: CASSPPASGGSYNEQFF.

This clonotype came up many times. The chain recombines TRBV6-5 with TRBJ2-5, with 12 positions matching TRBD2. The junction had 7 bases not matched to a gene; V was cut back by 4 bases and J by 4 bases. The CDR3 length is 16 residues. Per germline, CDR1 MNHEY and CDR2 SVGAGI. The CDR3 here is CASSLLAGGLGETQYF. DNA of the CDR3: TGTGCCAGCAGTTTGCTAGCGGGGGGGCTCGGAGAGACCCAGTACTTC.

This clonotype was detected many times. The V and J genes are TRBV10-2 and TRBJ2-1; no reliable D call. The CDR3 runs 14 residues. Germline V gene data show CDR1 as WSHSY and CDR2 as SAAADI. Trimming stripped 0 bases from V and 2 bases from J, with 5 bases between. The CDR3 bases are TGCGCCAGCAGTGAGTCTTTGACCTACAATGAGCAGTTCTTC. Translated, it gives CASSESLTYNEQFF.

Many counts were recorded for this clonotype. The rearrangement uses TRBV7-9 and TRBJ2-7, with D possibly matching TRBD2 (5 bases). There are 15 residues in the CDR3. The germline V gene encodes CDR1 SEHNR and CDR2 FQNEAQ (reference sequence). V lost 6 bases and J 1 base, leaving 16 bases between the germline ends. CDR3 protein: CASSPPTSGSYEQYF. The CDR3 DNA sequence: TGTGCCAGCAGTCCCCCAACCAGCGGATCCTACGAGCAGTACTTC.

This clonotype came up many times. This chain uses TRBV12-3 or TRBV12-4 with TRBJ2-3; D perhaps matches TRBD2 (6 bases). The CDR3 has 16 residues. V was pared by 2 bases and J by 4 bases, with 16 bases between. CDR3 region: CASSLRGPSVPDTQYF. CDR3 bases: TGTGCCAGCAGTTTACGCGGCCCTAGCGTCCCAGATACGCAGTATTTT.

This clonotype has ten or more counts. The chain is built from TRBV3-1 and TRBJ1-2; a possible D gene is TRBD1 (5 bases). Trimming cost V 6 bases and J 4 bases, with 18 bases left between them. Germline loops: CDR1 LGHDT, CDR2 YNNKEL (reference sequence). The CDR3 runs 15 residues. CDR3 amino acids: CASSRQTARFYGYTF. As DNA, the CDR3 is TGTGCCAGCAGTCGGCAGACAGCGCGATTCTATGGCTACACCTTC.

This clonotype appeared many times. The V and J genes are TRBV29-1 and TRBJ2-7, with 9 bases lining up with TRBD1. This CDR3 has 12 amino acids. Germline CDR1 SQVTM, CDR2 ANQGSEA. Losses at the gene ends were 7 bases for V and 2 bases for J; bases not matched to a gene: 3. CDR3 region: CSAGTGTYEQYF. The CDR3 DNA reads TGCAGCGCCGGGACAGGGACCTACGAGCAGTACTTC.

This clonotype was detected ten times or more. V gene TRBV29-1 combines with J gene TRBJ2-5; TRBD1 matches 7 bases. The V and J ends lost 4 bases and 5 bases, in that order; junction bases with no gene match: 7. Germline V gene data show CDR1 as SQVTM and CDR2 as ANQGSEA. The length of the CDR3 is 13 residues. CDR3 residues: CSVAEGASETQYF. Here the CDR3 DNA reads TGCAGCGTTGCAGAGGGGGCTTCGGAGACCCAGTACTTC.

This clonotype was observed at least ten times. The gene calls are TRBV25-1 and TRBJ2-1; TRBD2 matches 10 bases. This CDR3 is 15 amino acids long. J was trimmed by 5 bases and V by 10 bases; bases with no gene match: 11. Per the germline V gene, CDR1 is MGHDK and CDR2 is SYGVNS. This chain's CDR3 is CATSKRLAGHNEQFF. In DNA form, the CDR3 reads TGTGCCACCTCGAAAAGACTAGCGGGTCACAATGAGCAGTTCTTC.

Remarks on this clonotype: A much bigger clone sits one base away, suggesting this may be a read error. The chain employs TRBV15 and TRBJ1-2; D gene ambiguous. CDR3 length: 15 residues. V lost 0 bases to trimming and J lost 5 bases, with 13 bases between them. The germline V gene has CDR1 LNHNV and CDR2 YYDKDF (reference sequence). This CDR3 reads CATSRDLAAGYGYTF. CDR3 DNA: TGTGCCACCAGCAGAGATCTGGCAGCGGGGTATGGCTACACCTTC.

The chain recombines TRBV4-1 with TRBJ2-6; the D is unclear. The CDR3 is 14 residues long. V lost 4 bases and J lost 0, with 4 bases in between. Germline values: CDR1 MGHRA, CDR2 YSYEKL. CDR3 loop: CASSPLSGANVLTF. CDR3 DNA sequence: TGCGCCAGCAGCCCCCTCTCTGGGGCCAACGTCCTGACTTTC.

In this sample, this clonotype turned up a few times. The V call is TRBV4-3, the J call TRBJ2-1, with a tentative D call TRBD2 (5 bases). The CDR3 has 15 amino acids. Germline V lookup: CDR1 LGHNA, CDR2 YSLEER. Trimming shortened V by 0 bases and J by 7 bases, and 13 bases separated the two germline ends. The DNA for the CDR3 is TGCGCCAGCAGCCAAGATCCGGGAACCATAAATGAGCAGTTCTTC. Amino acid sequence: CASSQDPGTINEQFF.

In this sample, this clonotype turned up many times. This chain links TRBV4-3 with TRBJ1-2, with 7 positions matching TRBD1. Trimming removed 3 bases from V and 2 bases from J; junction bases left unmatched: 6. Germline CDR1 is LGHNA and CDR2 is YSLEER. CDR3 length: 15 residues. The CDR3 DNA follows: TGCGCCAGCAGCCAGGCCCTGACAGGGAACTATGGCTACACCTTC. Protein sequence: CASSQALTGNYGYTF.